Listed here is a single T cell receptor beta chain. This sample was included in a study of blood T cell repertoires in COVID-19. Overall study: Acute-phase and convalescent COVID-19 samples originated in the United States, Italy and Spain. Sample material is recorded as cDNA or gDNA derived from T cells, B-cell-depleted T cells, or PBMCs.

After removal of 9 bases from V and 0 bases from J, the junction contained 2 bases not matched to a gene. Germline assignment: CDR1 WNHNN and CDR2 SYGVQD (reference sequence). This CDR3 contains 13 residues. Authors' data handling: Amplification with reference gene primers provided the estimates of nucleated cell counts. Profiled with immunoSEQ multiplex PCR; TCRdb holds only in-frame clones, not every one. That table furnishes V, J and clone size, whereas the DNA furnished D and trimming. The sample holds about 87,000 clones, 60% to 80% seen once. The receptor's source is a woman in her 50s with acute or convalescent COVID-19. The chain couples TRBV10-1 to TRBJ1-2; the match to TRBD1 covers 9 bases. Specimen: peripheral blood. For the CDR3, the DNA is TGCGCCAGGCGGACAGGGGCTAACTATGGCTACACCTTC. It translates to CARRTGANYGYTF.